This T cell receptor beta chain was captured in a study of blood T cell repertoires in COVID-19. The overall study: Acute and convalescent COVID-19 specimens originated in the United States, Italy and Spain. The cDNA or gDNA used as material had been derived from T cells, B-cell-depleted T cells, or PBMCs.

In the original processing: Estimation of nucleated cell counts relied on the amplification of reference gene primers. Generated by immunoSEQ multiplex PCR, the TCRdb table keeps only in-frame clones and is missing some. V and J calls and clone size are copied from that table; D and trimming were computed from the DNA. The sample has 55,000 or so clones, approximately 90% seen once. This clone was seen only once. V gave up 4 bases and J gave up 4 bases, with 12 bases separating them. CDR1 and CDR2 (germline): SGDLS, YYNGEE. The CDR3 sequence is 13 residues long. The chain couples TRBV9 to TRBJ2-7, with D perhaps TRBD1 (5 bases). The receptor's source is a man aged 40-49 years with acute or convalescent COVID-19. Sequences were obtained from peripheral blood. DNA of the CDR3: TGTGCCAGCAGCCCCCCATACAGGTACGAGCAGTACTTC. Translated: CASSPPYRYEQYF.